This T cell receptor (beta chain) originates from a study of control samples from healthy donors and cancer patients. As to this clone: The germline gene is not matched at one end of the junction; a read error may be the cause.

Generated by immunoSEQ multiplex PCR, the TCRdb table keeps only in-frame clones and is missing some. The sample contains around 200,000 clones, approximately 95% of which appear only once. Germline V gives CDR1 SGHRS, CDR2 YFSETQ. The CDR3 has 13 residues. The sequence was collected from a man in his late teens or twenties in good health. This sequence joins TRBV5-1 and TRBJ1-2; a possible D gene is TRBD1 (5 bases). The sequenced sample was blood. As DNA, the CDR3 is TGCGCCAGCAACTTGGAAGGGACCTATGGCTACACCTTC. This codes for CASNLEGTYGYTF.